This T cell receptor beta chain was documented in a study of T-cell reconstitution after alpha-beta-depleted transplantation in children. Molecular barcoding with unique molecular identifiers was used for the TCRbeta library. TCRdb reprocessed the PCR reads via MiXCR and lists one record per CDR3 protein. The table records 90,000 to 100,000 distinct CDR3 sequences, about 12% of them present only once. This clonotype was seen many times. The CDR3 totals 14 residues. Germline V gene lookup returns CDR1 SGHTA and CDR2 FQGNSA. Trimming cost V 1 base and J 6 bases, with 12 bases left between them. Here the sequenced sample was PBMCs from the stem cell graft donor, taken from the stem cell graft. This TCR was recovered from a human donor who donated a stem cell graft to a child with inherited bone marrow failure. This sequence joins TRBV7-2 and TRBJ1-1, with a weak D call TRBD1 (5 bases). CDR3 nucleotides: TGTGCCAGCAGCTTAGGGCCAGGGAGGGCTGAAGCTTTCTTT. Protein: CASSLGPGRAEAFF.